This TCR beta chain was captured by sequencing in a study of CD8+ T cells in alopecia areata. As the sequencing template, cDNA was produced by extracting RNA and reverse transcribing it. Clones were sequenced by immunoSEQ multiplex PCR, and TCRdb holds only the in-frame ones, with some missing. The repertoire holds under 250,000 clones, with roughly three fifths as singletons. V lost 3 bases to trimming and J lost 7 bases, with 15 bases between them. The CDR3 is 13 residues long. CDR1 is SQVTM and CDR2 is ANQGSEA in the germline V gene. Sequencing was done on a sample of CD8+ T cells sorted from blood. The TCR comes from a human donor in good health. The chain employs TRBV29-1 and TRBJ1-2, with D possibly being TRBD1 (5 bases). DNA for the CDR3: TGCAGCGTTGACCTGGGGGAGGGGCCTGGCTACACCTTC. Protein product: CSVDLGEGPGYTF.